This entry lists 22 T cell receptor beta chains sequenced from one sample in a study of STAT5B mutations in CD4+ large granular lymphocyte leukemia. Here immunoSEQ multiplex PCR was the method, and the copy in TCRdb shows in-frame clones only, minus some. The sample holds 24,000 or so clones, 74% seen once. Sequences were obtained from CD4+ T cells from blood buffy coats. The receptors stem from a human donor in good health.

Here the CDR3 reads CSAPRNYEQYF. The CDR3 DNA sequence: TGCAGCGCGCCGCGGAACTACGAGCAGTACTTC. The chain couples TRBV20-1 to TRBJ2-7, with D unclear. The germline gives CDR1 DFQATT, CDR2 SNEGSKA (reference sequence). CDR3 length: 11 amino acids.

CDR3 bases: TGTGCCAGTAGTAGGGGACTAGCGGAGTACGAGCAGTACTTC. It encodes CASSRGLAEYEQYF. The V gene is TRBV19, the J gene TRBJ2-7; 11 nucleotides align to TRBD2. The CDR3 length is 14 residues. J was trimmed by 4 bases and V by 4 bases; bases with no gene match: 3. Per germline, CDR1 LNHDA and CDR2 SQIVND (reference sequence). Together with reference TRBV19 and TRBJ2-7, the CDR3 gives the full variable domain: DGGITQSPKYLFRKEGQNVTLSCEQNLNHDAMYWYRQDPGQGLRLIYYSQIVNDFQKGDIAEGYSVSREKKESFPLTVTSAQKNPTAFYLCASSRGLAEYEQYFGPGTRLTVT.

This chain connects TRBV9 to TRBJ2-7, with D possibly being TRBD2 (6 bases). Deletions cut 3 bases from V and 5 bases from J, with 18 bases between. The CDR3 covers 15 residues. The germline V gene encodes CDR1 SGDLS and CDR2 YYNGEE. CDR3 amino acids: CASSGRLGGEDEQYF. The CDR3, as DNA: TGTGCCAGCAGCGGGAGACTGGGGGGTGAGGACGAGCAGTACTTC.

V and J are TRBV29-1 and TRBJ2-2; TRBD2 matches 7 bases. The CDR3 loop spans 14 amino acids. Germline V lookup: CDR1 SQVTM, CDR2 ANQGSEA. Trimming took 3 bases from V and 3 from J; bases not matched to a gene: 4. In nucleotides, the CDR3 is TGCAGCGTTGATAGGGGAGGGCACACCGGGGAGCTGTTTTTT. This sequence encodes CSVDRGGHTGELFF.

This clone was seen a handful of times. The chain carries TRBV5-8 and TRBJ2-7; D uncertain. The CDR3 is 12 residues long. V lost 4 bases to trimming and J lost 1 base, with 6 bases between them. The germline gives CDR1 SGHTS, CDR2 YDEGEE. CDR3 sequence reads: CASSPTSYEQYF. The CDR3 nucleotides read TGTGCCAGCAGCCCAACGTCCTACGAGCAGTACTTC.

The V and J genes are TRBV28 and TRBJ1-4, with TRBD1 identical over 8 bases. Looked up from germline, CDR1 is MDHEN and CDR2 is SYDVKM. V shed 2 bases and J 0 bases; nucleotides not matched to a gene: 8. This CDR3 comprises 18 residues. CDR3 in amino acids: CASSLGQGVLATNEKLFF. Written as DNA, the CDR3 is TGTGCCAGCAGTTTAGGACAGGGCGTCCTTGCAACTAATGAAAAACTGTTTTTT.

V is TRBV5-4 and J is TRBJ2-5; D is perhaps TRBD1 (6 bases). Trimming removed 0 bases from V and 5 bases from J, with 8 bases in between. Germline CDR1 is SGHNT and CDR2 is YYREEE (reference sequence). CDR3 length: 13 amino acids. CDR3 coding DNA: TGTGCCAGCAGCTTGGAAAGGGGGGAGACCCAGTACTTC. Its protein is CASSLERGETQYF. The full variable domain, rest sourced from reference TRBV5-4 and TRBJ2-5, is ETGVTQSPTHLIKTRGQQVTLRCSSQSGHNTVSWYQQALGQGPQFIFQYYREEENGRGNFPPRFSGLQFPNYSSELNVNALELDDSALYLCASSLERGETQYFGPGTRLLVL.

The V call is TRBV7-2, the J call TRBJ2-1, with a weak D call TRBD2 (6 bases). This CDR3 contains 15 residues. Trimming took 0 bases from V and 6 from J, leaving 12 bases between them. CDR1 is SGHTA, CDR2 FQGNSA, per germline. The CDR3 sequence: CASSLAASAFNEQFF. CDR3 sequence (DNA): TGTGCCAGCAGCTTAGCGGCTAGCGCATTCAATGAGCAGTTCTTC.

The chain joins TRBV11-2 to TRBJ1-6, with 7 bases matching TRBD1. Trimming at V came to 8 bases and at J to 10 bases, leaving 14 bases not matched to a gene. In germline, CDR1 is SGHAT, CDR2 FQNNGV. The CDR3 is made up of 15 amino acids. This CDR3 is CASGGKDRVGSPLHF. As DNA, the CDR3 is TGTGCCAGCGGGGGGAAAGACAGGGTGGGCTCACCCCTCCACTTT.

The chain links TRBV19 to TRBJ2-4; 7 nucleotides match TRBD1. J was trimmed by 7 bases and V by 6 bases; bases with no gene match: 9. Germline values: CDR1 LNHDA, CDR2 SQIVND (reference sequence). CDR3 length equals 14 residues. CDR3 nucleotide sequence: TGTGCCAGTAGGCCCGGGACAGTCTTGAACATTCAGTACTTC. Residues: CASRPGTVLNIQYF.

This clone appeared once. The chain carries TRBV10-2 and TRBJ2-5; 7 bases line up with TRBD2. Trimming took 3 bases from V and 5 from J; bases not matched to a gene: 6. The CDR3 contains 14 residues. The germline V gene encodes CDR1 WSHSY and CDR2 SAAADI. The CDR3 DNA reads as TGCGCCAGCAGTGACTGGACTAGTATTGAGACCCAGTACTTC. The encoded protein is CASSDWTSIETQYF.

J is TRBJ2-4 and V is TRBV19, with D possibly TRBD2 on 5 matching bases. Between the trimmed V and J ends, which lost 7 bases and 9 bases, there was a span of 16 bases. This CDR3 comprises 13 residues. Germline V gene lookup returns CDR1 LNHDA and CDR2 SQIVND (reference sequence). The CDR3: CASTTGRGGIQYF. The DNA of the CDR3 is TGTGCCAGTACCACCGGTCGGGGTGGCATTCAGTACTTC.

The V call is TRBV5-6, the J call TRBJ2-1, with D possibly TRBD1 on 8 matching bases. CDR1 is SGHDT, CDR2 YYEEEE, per germline. The CDR3 is made up of 15 amino acids. Trimming shortened V by 3 bases and J by 5 bases, and 15 bases separated the two germline ends. The CDR3 sequence is CASSWDTGGDNEQFF. The CDR3 DNA reads as TGTGCCAGCAGCTGGGACACAGGGGGGGACAATGAGCAGTTCTTC.

V and J are TRBV5-6 and TRBJ2-3; possibly TRBD1 for D (5 bases). Germline V gives CDR1 SGHDT, CDR2 YYEEEE. The CDR3 extends over 13 amino acids. Trimming stripped 0 bases from V and 6 bases from J, with 8 bases between. CDR3 nucleotide sequence: TGTGCCAGCAGCTTGGTGGGGCGCGATACGCAGTATTTT. The encoded protein is CASSLVGRDTQYF.

The J gene is TRBJ2-6, the V gene TRBV29-1; 12 bases are shared with TRBD2. Germline V gene sequence: CDR1 SQVTM, CDR2 ANQGSEA. The CDR3 runs to 23 residues. The junction had 18 bases not matched to a gene; V was cut back by 0 bases and J by 0 bases. CDR3 in amino acids: CSVEDRPGLAGGYYNSGANVLTF. CDR3 in DNA: TGCAGCGTTGAAGATCGCCCGGGGCTAGCGGGAGGGTACTATAACTCTGGGGCCAACGTCCTGACTTTC.

The gene calls are TRBV18 and TRBJ2-6; D gene ambiguous. V lost 4 bases and J 0 bases, leaving 16 bases between the germline ends. This CDR3 comprises 18 residues. Germline CDR1 reads KGHSH; CDR2 reads LQKENI. CDR3 in DNA: TGTGCCAGCTCACAAATACACCCCCATCTCTCTGGGGCCAACGTCCTGACTTTC. Residues: CASSQIHPHLSGANVLTF.

The genes are TRBV19 and TRBJ2-1, with D uncertain. The germline V and J ends were trimmed by 1 base and 3 bases, with 4 bases remaining between them. Germline loops: CDR1 LNHDA, CDR2 SQIVND (reference sequence). The CDR3 extends over 13 amino acids. CDR3 residues: CASSIVGYNEQFF. The CDR3 coding sequence is TGTGCCAGTAGTATAGTAGGCTACAATGAGCAGTTCTTC. Together with reference TRBV19 and TRBJ2-1, the CDR3 gives the full variable domain: DGGITQSPKYLFRKEGQNVTLSCEQNLNHDAMYWYRQDPGQGLRLIYYSQIVNDFQKGDIAEGYSVSREKKESFPLTVTSAQKNPTAFYLCASSIVGYNEQFFGPGTRLTVL.

A few counts support this clone. The CDR3, as DNA: TGTGCCAGCACCCGGTCGGAAGCTTTCTTT. Translated: CASTRSEAFF. The rearrangement uses TRBV9 and TRBJ1-1; D is undetermined. In germline, CDR1 is SGDLS, CDR2 YYNGEE. Between the trimmed V and J ends, which lost 6 bases and 8 bases, there was a span of 8 bases. The CDR3 loop spans 10 amino acids.

This chain uses TRBV5-1 with TRBJ2-6; D ambiguous. Deletions cut 0 bases from V and 0 bases from J, with 7 bases between. Germline CDR1 is SGHRS and CDR2 is YFSETQ. The CDR3 covers 16 residues. This CDR3 is CASSLAVLSGANVLTF. In DNA, the CDR3 is TGCGCCAGCAGCTTGGCGGTGCTCTCTGGGGCCAACGTCCTGACTTTC.

This clone was observed once. The V call is TRBV7-3, the J call TRBJ2-1; no definite D call. V was clipped by 5 bases and J by 5 bases, with 10 bases between them. The CDR3 has 13 residues. Germline CDR1 is SGHTA and CDR2 is FQGTGA. CDR3 region: CASSPGRDNEQFF. Here the CDR3 DNA reads TGTGCCAGCAGCCCCGGTCGAGACAATGAGCAGTTCTTC. Filled out from reference TRBV7-3 and TRBJ2-1, the complete variable domain reads GAGVSQTPSNKVTEKGKYVELRCDPISGHTALYWYRQSLGQGPEFLIYFQGTGAADDSGLPNDRFFAVRPEGSVSTLKIQRTERGDSAVYLCASSPGRDNEQFFGPGTRLTVL.

This clone appeared a few times. The chain has TRBV15 and TRBJ1-2; D unresolved. Germline lookup yields CDR1 LNHNV and CDR2 YYDKDF (reference sequence). The CDR3 spans 12 residues. The V gene lost 1 base and the J gene lost 8 bases, with 8 bases spanning the gap. The CDR3 loop reads CATSRGLGGYTF. CDR3 sequence (DNA): TGTGCCACCAGCAGAGGACTCGGGGGCTACACCTTC.

The rearrangement joins TRBV7-2 to TRBJ2-2; a possible D gene is TRBD2 (7 bases). Germline V gene lookup returns CDR1 SGHTA and CDR2 FQGNSA. V was trimmed by 7 bases and J by 4 bases, leaving 19 bases between them. This CDR3 has 16 amino acids. Here the CDR3 reads CASTKGGGSATGELFF. The CDR3, as DNA: TGTGCCAGCACCAAGGGGGGCGGGAGCGCCACCGGGGAGCTGTTTTTT.